This T cell receptor beta chain was retrieved from a study of T cells in tumors after PD-1 blockade. Background on the study: Some patients also took daily vismodegib 150 mg during anti-PD-1 treatment. Notes on the study in general: Peripheral recruitment is suggested, as some novel exhausted tumor clones were in pre-treatment blood.

Clones were read by immunoSEQ multiplex PCR, and TCRdb kept only the in-frame ones, dropping some. Seen here are around 60,000 clones, about 82% observed once, and the top ten hold about an eighth. CDR1 and CDR2 (germline): MNHEY, SMNVEV (reference sequence). V was clipped by 10 bases and J by 3 bases, with 13 bases between them. The CDR3 sequence is 13 residues long. As for this clone: Its target is not known.

Sequenced material: PBMCs, taken before anti-PD-1 treatment. This TCR was recovered from a human donor with basal cell carcinoma. The J gene is TRBJ1-5, the V gene TRBV27; D gene ambiguous. CDR3 DNA: TGTGCCACCGCCGTGCGGTCCAATCAGCCCCAGCATTTT. Translated: CATAVRSNQPQHF.